This TCR beta chain was found in a study of blood T cell repertoires in COVID-19 (TCRdb year 2020). About the study as a whole: Samples from collaborators originated in the United States, Italy and Spain and spanned both the acute and convalescent phases of COVID-19. The material from the prospective study consisted of cDNA or gDNA derived from T cells, B-cell-depleted T cells, or PBMCs. Deeply sampled blood TCRbeta repertoires from subjects exposed to, actively infected with, or recovered from COVID-19 were included in the dataset. The repertoires were released in a freely available public database meant as a resource for research on the immune response to SARS-CoV-2. Samples were obtained from the ongoing ImmuneRACE study (first 160 participants) and from over 1,000 subjects provided by 6 global collaborators. A de-identified subject ID, COVID-19 status, age in years and sex were almost always included in the sample metadata. Where HLA class I and class II types were available, the types were taken from metadata supplied by the sample provider, not from assay-based typing.

About this clone itself: This clone's antigen is unknown. The sample holds no much larger clone one base away, and base qualities are not on file.

Taken from cysteine to phenylalanine, the CDR3 has 17 residues. Only the CDR3 DNA is retained, 51 bases long and in frame from the first base. Reading the germline V gene (reference sequence) gives CDR1 SEHNR and CDR2 FQNEAQ. Between the V and J ends, shortened by 1 base and 1 base respectively, the junction contains 16 bases. TCRbeta CDR3 regions were amplified from genomic DNA by means of the immunoSEQ Assay, a bias-controlled multiplex PCR. The published analysis was carried out like this. The number of nucleated cells in each sample was estimated from the amplification of reference gene primers within the assay. To quantify the absolute abundance of each unique TCRbeta CDR3 rearrangement, sequence reads were collapsed and filtered. For each sample, productive Simpson clonality was calculated as the square root of Simpson's diversity index across productive rearrangements. TCRdb took over this immuneACCESS table, retaining in-frame rearrangements with V and J assigned. Such tables are incomplete; in checked studies, under half of the missing clones stem from an unresolved V gene, and the remainder is unexplained. V and J calls and clone size come straight from that table; D and trimming were deduced from the DNA. The sample profile shows about 20,000 clones; 90% of them were found once. The ten largest clones represent 2.5% to 3% of the sample.

Study-level results and caveats: Clinical and demographic metadata were provided uncurated, with the amount varying by source and participant.

Each collaborating institution followed its own protocols to collect whole blood in K2EDTA tubes. For TCRbeta analysis, collaborators shipped samples as frozen whole blood, isolated PBMCs, or DNA extracted from either of those sample types. The receptor comes from a man aged 70 or older with acute or convalescent COVID-19. Sequenced sample: peripheral blood. The rearranged chain carries TRBV7-9 and TRBJ1-1, and possibly TRBD1, on 6 matching bases. The CDR3 reads CASSLGAGQPRNTEAFF. At the DNA level, the sequence is TGTGCCAGCAGCTTAGGGGCCGGACAGCCGAGGAACACTGAAGCTTTCTTT.